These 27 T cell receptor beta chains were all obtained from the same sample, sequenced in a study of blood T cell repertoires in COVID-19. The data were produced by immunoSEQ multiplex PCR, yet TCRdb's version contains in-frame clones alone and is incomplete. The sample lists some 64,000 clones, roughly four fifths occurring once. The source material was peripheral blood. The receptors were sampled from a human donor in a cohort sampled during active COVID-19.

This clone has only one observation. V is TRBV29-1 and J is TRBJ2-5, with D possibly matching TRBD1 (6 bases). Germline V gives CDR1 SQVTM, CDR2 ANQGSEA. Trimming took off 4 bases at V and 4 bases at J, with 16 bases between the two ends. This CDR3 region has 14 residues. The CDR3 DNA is TGCAGCGTTGGGGGGCTGTATGAGGCAGAGACCCAGTACTTC. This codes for CSVGGLYEAETQYF.

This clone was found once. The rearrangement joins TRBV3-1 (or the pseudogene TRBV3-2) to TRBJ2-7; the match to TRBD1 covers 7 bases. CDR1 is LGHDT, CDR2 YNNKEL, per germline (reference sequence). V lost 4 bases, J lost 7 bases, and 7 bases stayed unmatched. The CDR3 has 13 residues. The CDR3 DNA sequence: TGTGCCAGCAGCCCACGACAGGGCTGGGAGCAGTACTTC. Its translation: CASSPRQGWEQYF.

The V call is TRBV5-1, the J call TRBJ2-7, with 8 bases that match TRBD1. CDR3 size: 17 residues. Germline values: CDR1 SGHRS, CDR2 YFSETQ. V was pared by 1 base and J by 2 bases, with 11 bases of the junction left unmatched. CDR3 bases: TGCGCCAGCAGCTTGTTAGCCTCCGGGACAGGACCCTACGAGCAGTACTTC. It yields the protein CASSLLASGTGPYEQYF.

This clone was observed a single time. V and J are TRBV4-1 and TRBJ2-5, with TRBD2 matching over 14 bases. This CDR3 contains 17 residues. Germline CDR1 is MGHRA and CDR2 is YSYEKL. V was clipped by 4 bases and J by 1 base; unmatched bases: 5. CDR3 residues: CASSPGLAGAFQETQYF. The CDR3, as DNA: TGCGCCAGCAGCCCGGGACTAGCGGGAGCGTTCCAAGAGACCCAGTACTTC.

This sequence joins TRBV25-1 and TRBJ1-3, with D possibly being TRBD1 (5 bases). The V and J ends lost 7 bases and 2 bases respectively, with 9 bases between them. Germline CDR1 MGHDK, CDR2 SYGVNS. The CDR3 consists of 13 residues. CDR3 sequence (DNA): TGTGCCAGCACCGGAGGGGCTGGAAACACCATATATTTT. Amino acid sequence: CASTGGAGNTIYF.

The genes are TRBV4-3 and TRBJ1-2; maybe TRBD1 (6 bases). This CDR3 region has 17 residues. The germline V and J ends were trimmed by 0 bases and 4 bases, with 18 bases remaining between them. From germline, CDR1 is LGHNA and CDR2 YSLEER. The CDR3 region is CASSQDLNRDVVYGYTF. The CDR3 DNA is TGCGCCAGCAGCCAAGATTTGAACAGGGATGTTGTCTATGGCTACACCTTC.

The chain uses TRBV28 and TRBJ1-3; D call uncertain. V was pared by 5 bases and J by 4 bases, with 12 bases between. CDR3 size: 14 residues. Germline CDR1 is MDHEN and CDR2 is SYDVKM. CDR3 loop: CASSPQRAGNTIYF. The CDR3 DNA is TGTGCCAGCAGTCCCCAGAGGGCGGGAAACACCATATATTTT.

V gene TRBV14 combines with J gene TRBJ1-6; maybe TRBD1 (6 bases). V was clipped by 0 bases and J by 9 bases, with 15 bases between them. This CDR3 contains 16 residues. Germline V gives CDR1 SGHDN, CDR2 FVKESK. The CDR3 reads CASSQDWGTRGSPLHF. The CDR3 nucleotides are TGTGCCAGCAGCCAAGATTGGGGGACAAGGGGTTCACCCCTCCACTTT.

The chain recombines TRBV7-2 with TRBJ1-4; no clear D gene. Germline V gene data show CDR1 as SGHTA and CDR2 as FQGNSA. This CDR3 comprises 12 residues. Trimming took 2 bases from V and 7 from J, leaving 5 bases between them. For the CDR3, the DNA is TGTGCCAGCAGCTTAAGAGGTGAAAAACTGTTTTTT. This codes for CASSLRGEKLFF. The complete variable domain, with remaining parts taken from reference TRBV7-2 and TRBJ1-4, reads GAGVSQSPSNKVTEKGKDVELRCDPISGHTALYWYRQSLGQGLEFLIYFQGNSAPDKSGLPSDRFSAERTGGSVSTLTIQRTQQEDSAVYLCASSLRGEKLFFGSGTQLSVL.

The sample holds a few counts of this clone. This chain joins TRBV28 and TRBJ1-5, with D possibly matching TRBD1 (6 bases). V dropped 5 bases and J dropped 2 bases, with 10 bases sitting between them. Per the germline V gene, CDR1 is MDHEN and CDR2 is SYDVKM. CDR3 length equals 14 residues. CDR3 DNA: TGTGCCAGCAGTCGGGACATCCGCAATCAGCCCCAGCATTTT. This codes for CASSRDIRNQPQHF. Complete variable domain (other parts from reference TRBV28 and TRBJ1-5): DVKVTQSSRYLVKRTGEKVFLECVQDMDHENMFWYRQDPGLGLRLIYFSYDVKMKEKGDIPEGYSVSREKKERFSLILESASTNQTSMYLCASSRDIRNQPQHFGDGTRLSIL.

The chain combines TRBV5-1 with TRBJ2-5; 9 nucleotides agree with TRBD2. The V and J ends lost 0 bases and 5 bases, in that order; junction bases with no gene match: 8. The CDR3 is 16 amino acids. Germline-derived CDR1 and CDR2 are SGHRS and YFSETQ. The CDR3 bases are TGCGCCAGCAGCTTGGTGCCTAGCGGGGCCCGGGAGACCCAGTACTTC. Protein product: CASSLVPSGARETQYF.

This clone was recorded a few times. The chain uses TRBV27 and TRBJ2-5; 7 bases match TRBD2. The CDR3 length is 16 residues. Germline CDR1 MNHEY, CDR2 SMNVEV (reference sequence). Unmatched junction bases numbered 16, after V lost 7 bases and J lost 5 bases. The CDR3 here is CASKATGTTTRETQYF. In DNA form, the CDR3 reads TGTGCCAGCAAGGCAACCGGGACTACGACCCGGGAGACCCAGTACTTC.

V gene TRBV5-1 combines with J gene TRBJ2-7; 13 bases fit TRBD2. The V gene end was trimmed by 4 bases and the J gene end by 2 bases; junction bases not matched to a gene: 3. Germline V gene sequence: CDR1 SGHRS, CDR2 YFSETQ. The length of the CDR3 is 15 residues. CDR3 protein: CASSVTSGGAYEQYF. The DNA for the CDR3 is TGCGCCAGCAGCGTCACTAGCGGGGGGGCCTACGAGCAGTACTTC.

The CDR3 DNA follows: TGTGCCAGCAGCCAAGATTACGCGACAGGGTTGAGCAATCAGCCCCAGCATTTT. Its protein product is CASSQDYATGLSNQPQHF. The genes are TRBV3-1 (or the pseudogene TRBV3-2) and TRBJ1-5, with TRBD1 identical over 7 bases. The germline CDR1 and CDR2 sequences are LGHDT and YNNKEL (reference sequence). This CDR3 has 18 residues. After removal of 0 bases from V and 1 base from J, the junction contained 9 bases not matched to a gene.

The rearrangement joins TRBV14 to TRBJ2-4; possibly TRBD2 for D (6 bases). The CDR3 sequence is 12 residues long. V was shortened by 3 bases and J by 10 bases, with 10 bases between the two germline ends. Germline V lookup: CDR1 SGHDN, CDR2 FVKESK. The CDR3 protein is CASSQSSGIQYF. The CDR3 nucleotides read TGTGCCAGCAGCCAGAGTAGCGGAATTCAGTACTTC.

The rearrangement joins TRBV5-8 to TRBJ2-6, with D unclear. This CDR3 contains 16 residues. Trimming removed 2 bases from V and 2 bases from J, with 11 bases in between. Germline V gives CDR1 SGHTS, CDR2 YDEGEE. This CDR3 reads CASSFRVSAGANVLTF. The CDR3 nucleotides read TGTGCCAGCAGCTTCCGGGTTTCCGCTGGGGCCAACGTCCTGACTTTC.

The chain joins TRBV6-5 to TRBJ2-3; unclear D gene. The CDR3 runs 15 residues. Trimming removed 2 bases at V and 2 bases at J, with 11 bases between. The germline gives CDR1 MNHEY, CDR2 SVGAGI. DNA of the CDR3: TGTGCCAGCAGTTACGGGTCTAGTTACACAGATACGCAGTATTTT. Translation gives CASSYGSSYTDTQYF.

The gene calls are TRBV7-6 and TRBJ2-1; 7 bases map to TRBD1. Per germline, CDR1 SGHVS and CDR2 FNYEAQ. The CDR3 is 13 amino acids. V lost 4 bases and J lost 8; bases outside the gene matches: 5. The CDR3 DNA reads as TGTGCCAGCAGCTCGAACAGGGGCTATGAGCAGTTCTTC. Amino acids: CASSSNRGYEQFF.

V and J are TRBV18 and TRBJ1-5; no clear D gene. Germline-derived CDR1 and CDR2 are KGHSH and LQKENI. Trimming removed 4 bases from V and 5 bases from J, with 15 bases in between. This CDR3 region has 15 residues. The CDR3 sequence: CASSLSGVGDQPQHF. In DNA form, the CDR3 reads TGTGCCAGCTCACTCAGTGGGGTGGGAGATCAGCCCCAGCATTTT.

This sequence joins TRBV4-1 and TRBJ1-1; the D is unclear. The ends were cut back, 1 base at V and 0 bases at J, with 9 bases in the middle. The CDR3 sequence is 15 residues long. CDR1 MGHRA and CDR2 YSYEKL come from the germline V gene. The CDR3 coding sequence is TGCGCCAGCAGCCAAGTTGGCCACATGAACACTGAAGCTTTCTTT. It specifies CASSQVGHMNTEAFF.

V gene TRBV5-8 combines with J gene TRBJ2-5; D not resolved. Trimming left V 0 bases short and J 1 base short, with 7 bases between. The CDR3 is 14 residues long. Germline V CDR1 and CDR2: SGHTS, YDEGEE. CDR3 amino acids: CASSLGLGQETQYF. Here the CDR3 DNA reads TGTGCCAGCAGCTTGGGGCTAGGCCAAGAGACCCAGTACTTC.

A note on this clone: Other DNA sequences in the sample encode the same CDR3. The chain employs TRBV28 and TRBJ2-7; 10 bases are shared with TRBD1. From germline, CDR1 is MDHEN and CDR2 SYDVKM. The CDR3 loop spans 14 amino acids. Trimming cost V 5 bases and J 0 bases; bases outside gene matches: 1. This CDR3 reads CASSRTGGSYEQYF. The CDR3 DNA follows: TGTGCCAGCAGTAGGACAGGGGGCTCCTACGAGCAGTACTTC.

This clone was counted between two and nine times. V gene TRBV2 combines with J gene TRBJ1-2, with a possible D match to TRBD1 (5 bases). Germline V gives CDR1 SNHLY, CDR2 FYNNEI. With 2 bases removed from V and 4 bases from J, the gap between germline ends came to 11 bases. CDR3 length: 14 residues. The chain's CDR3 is CASSELQARYGYTF. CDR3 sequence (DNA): TGTGCCAGCAGTGAATTACAGGCTCGCTATGGCTACACCTTC.

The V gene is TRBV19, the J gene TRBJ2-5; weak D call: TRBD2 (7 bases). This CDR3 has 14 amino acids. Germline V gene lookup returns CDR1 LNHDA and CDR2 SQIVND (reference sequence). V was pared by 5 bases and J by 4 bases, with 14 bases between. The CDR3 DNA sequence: TGTGCCAGTAGTCGTGGGGGGGGCCTAGAGACCCAGTACTTC. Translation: CASSRGGGLETQYF. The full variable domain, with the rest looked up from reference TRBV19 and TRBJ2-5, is DGGITQSPKYLFRKEGQNVTLSCEQNLNHDAMYWYRQDPGQGLRLIYYSQIVNDFQKGDIAEGYSVSREKKESFPLTVTSAQKNPTAFYLCASSRGGGLETQYFGPGTRLLVL.

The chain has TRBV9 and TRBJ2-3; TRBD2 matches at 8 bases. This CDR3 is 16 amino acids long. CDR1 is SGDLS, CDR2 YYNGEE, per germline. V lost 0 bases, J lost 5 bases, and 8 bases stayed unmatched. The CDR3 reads CASSVDVGGAEDTQYF. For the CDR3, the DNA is TGTGCCAGCAGCGTAGACGTCGGGGGGGCCGAAGATACGCAGTATTTT.

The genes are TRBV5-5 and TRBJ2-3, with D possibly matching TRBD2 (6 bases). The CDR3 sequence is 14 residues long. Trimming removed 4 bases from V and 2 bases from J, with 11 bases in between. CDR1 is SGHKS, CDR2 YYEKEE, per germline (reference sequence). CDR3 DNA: TGTGCCAGCAGCAGGGACTGGGCCACAGATACGCAGTATTTT. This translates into CASSRDWATDTQYF.

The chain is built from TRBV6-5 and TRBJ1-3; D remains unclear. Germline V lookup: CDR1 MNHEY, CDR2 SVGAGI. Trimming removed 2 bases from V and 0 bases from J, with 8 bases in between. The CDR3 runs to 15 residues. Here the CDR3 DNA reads TGTGCCAGCAGTTACGGGAGCTCCTCTGGAAACACCATATATTTT. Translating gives CASSYGSSSGNTIYF.